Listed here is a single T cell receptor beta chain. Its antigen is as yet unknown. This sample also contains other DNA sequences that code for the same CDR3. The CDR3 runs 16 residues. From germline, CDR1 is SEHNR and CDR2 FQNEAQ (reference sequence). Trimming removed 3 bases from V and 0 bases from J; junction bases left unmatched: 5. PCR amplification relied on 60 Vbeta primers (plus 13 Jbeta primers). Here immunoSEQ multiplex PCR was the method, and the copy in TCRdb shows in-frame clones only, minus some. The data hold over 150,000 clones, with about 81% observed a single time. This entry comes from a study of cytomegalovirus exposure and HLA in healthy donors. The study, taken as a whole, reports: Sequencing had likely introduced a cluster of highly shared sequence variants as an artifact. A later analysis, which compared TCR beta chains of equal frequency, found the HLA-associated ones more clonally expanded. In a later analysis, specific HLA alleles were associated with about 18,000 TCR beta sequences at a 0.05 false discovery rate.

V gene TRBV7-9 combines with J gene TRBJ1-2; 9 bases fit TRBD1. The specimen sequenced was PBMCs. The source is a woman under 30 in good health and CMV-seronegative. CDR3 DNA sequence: TGTGCCAGCAGCTTGGGACAGGGCGTTACTAACTATGGCTACACCTTC. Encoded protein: CASSLGQGVTNYGYTF. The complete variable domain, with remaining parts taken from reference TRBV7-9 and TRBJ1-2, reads DTGVSQNPRHKITKRGQNVTFRCDPISEHNRLYWYRQTLGQGPEFLTYFQNEAQLEKSRLLSDRFSAERPKGSFSTLEIQRTEQGDSAMYLCASSLGQGVTNYGYTFGSGTRLTVV.